The 32 T cell receptor beta chains in this list originate from one sample, sequenced in a study of blood T cell repertoires in COVID-19 (dated by TCRdb to 2018 to 2020). Libraries were prepared through the immunoSEQ multiplex PCR assay. Imported from immuneACCESS, the table was reduced by TCRdb to in-frame sequences with V and J called. These copies leave out some clones; in studies compared against another copy, an unresolved V gene accounts for under half, and the cause of the remainder is not known. This sample holds 95,000 to 120,000 clones; around 89% were observed only once. In total, the top ten clones hold around 4.5% of the sample. Sequencing used peripheral blood. The receptors were gathered from a woman aged 45-60 years with acute or convalescent COVID-19.

The chain couples TRBV3-1 (or the pseudogene TRBV3-2) to TRBJ2-7, with TRBD1 matching over 8 bases. Germline-derived CDR1 and CDR2 are LGHDT and YNNKEL (reference sequence). CDR3 length: 15 residues. Germline trimming cut 4 bases from V and 1 base from J; bases unmatched to any gene: 6. As DNA, the CDR3 is TGTGCCAGCAGCCCAACCGGGACAGGATCCTACGAGCAGTACTTC. This gives the protein CASSPTGTGSYEQYF.

This chain links TRBV18 with TRBJ1-6, with TRBD1 matching 8 bases. The V gene end was trimmed by 4 bases and the J gene end by 8 bases; junction bases not matched to a gene: 16. The V gene's germline CDR1 is KGHSH and CDR2 LQKENI. This CDR3 has 18 residues. As DNA, the CDR3 is TGTGCCAGCTCACAATGGCGACCAGGCTCAGGGGGCGATTCACCCCTCCACTTT. This sequence encodes CASSQWRPGSGGDSPLHF.

V gene TRBV6-5 combines with J gene TRBJ1-5; TRBD1 might be the D (5 bases). V shed 5 bases and J shed 2 bases, with 10 bases lying between them. Per the germline V gene, CDR1 is MNHEY and CDR2 is SVGAGI. The CDR3 runs to 14 residues. CDR3 bases: TGTGCCAGCAGTCTCGGACAAGGCAATCAGCCCCAGCATTTT. This encodes CASSLGQGNQPQHF.

The rearrangement links TRBV5-4 to TRBJ2-1; TRBD2 agrees at 9 bases. The junction had 3 bases not matched to a gene; V was cut back by 2 bases and J by 6 bases. Germline V gene data show CDR1 as SGHNT and CDR2 as YYREEE (reference sequence). This CDR3 has 14 amino acids. CDR3 sequence (DNA): TGTGCCAGCAGCTTAGATAGCGGGAGCAATGAGCAGTTCTTC. Translation: CASSLDSGSNEQFF.

J is TRBJ2-1 and V is TRBV5-4, with 9 bases matching TRBD2. The CDR3 consists of 14 residues. Germline V gives CDR1 SGHNT, CDR2 YYREEE (reference sequence). V dropped 4 bases and J dropped 7; count of bases not matched to a gene: 6. The CDR3 region is CASSRGGGINEQFF. The CDR3, as DNA: TGTGCCAGCAGCCGCGGGGGGGGAATTAATGAGCAGTTCTTC.

In regard to this clone: The same CDR3 is also encoded by other DNA sequences in this sample. The genes are TRBV30 and TRBJ1-5; D perhaps matches TRBD1 (6 bases). Trimming cost V 1 base and J 4 bases, with 8 bases left between them. The CDR3 covers 13 residues. Germline V gene sequence: CDR1 GTSNPN, CDR2 SVGIG (reference sequence). The CDR3 spells CAWSAQGNQPQHF. For the CDR3, the DNA is TGTGCCTGGAGTGCCCAGGGGAATCAGCCCCAGCATTTT.

The chain uses TRBV5-1 and TRBJ1-4; a weak D match, TRBD1 (5 bases). Germline values: CDR1 SGHRS, CDR2 YFSETQ. This CDR3 contains 14 residues. V was clipped by 0 bases and J by 7 bases, with 10 bases between them. CDR3 loop: CASSLDGGGEKLFF. In nucleotides, the CDR3 is TGCGCCAGCAGCTTGGATGGGGGAGGTGAAAAACTGTTTTTT.

The chain employs TRBV7-9 and TRBJ2-7; D remains ambiguous. V lost 2 bases, J lost 1 base, and 3 bases lay in between. The CDR3 spans 12 residues. Germline V CDR1 and CDR2: SEHNR, FQNEAQ (reference sequence). This chain's CDR3 is CASSLRSYEQYF. Written as DNA, the CDR3 is TGTGCCAGCAGCTTACGGTCCTACGAGCAGTACTTC.

This chain joins TRBV5-1 and TRBJ2-1, with 7 bases lining up with TRBD2. V shed 0 bases and J 1 base; nucleotides not matched to a gene: 4. The CDR3 extends over 16 amino acids. Germline CDR1 reads SGHRS; CDR2 reads YFSETQ. Written as DNA, the CDR3 is TGCGCCAGCAGCTTGGCCCTAGCGGCTTCCTACAATGAGCAGTTCTTC. This codes for CASSLALAASYNEQFF.

The V call is TRBV27, the J call TRBJ1-5; D call uncertain. The length of the CDR3 is 14 residues. Germline CDR1 MNHEY, CDR2 SMNVEV (reference sequence). V was pared by 4 bases and J by 4 bases, with 11 bases between. The CDR3 here is CASSSRHLNQPQHF. In DNA form, the CDR3 reads TGTGCCAGCAGTTCCCGACACTTAAATCAGCCCCAGCATTTT.

The V call is TRBV7-2, the J call TRBJ2-2; 7 nucleotides match TRBD1. The trim removed 2 bases at V and 3 bases at J, leaving 12 bases unmatched. The germline gives CDR1 SGHTA, CDR2 FQGNSA. The CDR3 extends over 18 amino acids. The CDR3 loop reads CASSLPSTGDPDTGELFF. CDR3 in DNA: TGTGCCAGCAGCTTACCATCTACAGGGGATCCGGACACCGGGGAGCTGTTTTTT.

V is TRBV28 and J is TRBJ1-1; D uncertain. The CDR3 has 15 residues. CDR1 and CDR2 from the germline V gene are MDHEN and SYDVKM. With 2 bases removed from V and 1 base from J, the gap between germline ends came to 11 bases. CDR3 sequence (DNA): TGTGCCAGCAGTTTACCGGGATTAGGGAACACTGAAGCTTTCTTT. Amino acids: CASSLPGLGNTEAFF. Using reference TRBV28 and TRBJ1-1 for the parts outside the CDR3, the full variable domain is DVKVTQSSRYLVKRTGEKVFLECVQDMDHENMFWYRQDPGLGLRLIYFSYDVKMKEKGDIPEGYSVSREKKERFSLILESASTNQTSMYLCASSLPGLGNTEAFFGQGTRLTVV.

V and J are TRBV6-2 or TRBV6-3 and TRBJ2-1, with a tentative D call TRBD2 (5 bases). The length of the CDR3 is 14 residues. Deletions cut 2 bases from V and 7 bases from J, with 12 bases between. Per the germline V gene, CDR1 is MNHEY and CDR2 is SVGEGT. CDR3 in amino acids: CASSYRLARNEQFF. The CDR3 DNA reads as TGTGCCAGCAGTTACCGCCTAGCACGAAATGAGCAGTTCTTC.

The chain carries TRBV2 and TRBJ1-6; TRBD1 is a possible D gene (5 bases). Between the trimmed V and J ends, which lost 0 bases and 4 bases, there was a span of 16 bases. This CDR3 has 18 amino acids. CDR1 is SNHLY and CDR2 is FYNNEI in the germline V gene. This CDR3 reads CASSEAWTIGTYNSPLHF. The CDR3, as DNA: TGTGCCAGCAGTGAAGCGTGGACAATCGGTACTTATAATTCACCCCTCCACTTT.

This chain connects TRBV6-5 to TRBJ1-5; D perhaps matches TRBD1 (5 bases). The length of the CDR3 is 13 residues. V was pared by 5 bases and J by 4 bases, with 9 bases between. Germline-derived CDR1 and CDR2 are MNHEY and SVGAGI. In DNA, the CDR3 is TGTGCCAGCAGTACACAGGAAAATCAGCCCCAGCATTTT. Translated, it gives CASSTQENQPQHF.

A note on this clone: A read error may produce the germline difference seen at one junction end. V is TRBV7-9 and J is TRBJ1-4, with no clear D. The CDR3 sequence is 13 residues long. Per germline, CDR1 SEHNR and CDR2 FQNEAQ (reference sequence). CDR3 coding DNA: TGTGCCAGCCGGGAAACAACAAATGAAAAACTGTTTTTT. The encoded protein is CASRETTNEKLFF. Using reference TRBV7-9 and TRBJ1-4 for the parts outside the CDR3, the full variable domain is DTGVSQNPRHKITKRGQNVTFRCDPISEHNRLYWYRQTLGQGPEFLTYFQNEAQLEKSRLLSDRFSAERPKGSFSTLEIQRTEQGDSAMYLCASRETTNEKLFFGSGTQLSVL.

The V call is TRBV5-1, the J call TRBJ1-4, with 11 bases fitting TRBD1. Germline V gene data show CDR1 as SGHRS and CDR2 as YFSETQ. The CDR3 contains 18 residues. V was clipped by 4 bases and J by 6 bases; unmatched bases: 14. CDR3: CASSIRPGTGGVDEKLFF. The DNA for the CDR3 is TGCGCCAGCAGCATACGTCCCGGGACAGGGGGGGTTGATGAAAAACTGTTTTTT. Drawing the rest from reference TRBV5-1 and TRBJ1-4, the complete variable domain is KAGVTQTPRYLIKTRGQQVTLSCSPISGHRSVSWYQQTPGQGLQFLFEYFSETQRNKGNFPGRFSGRQFSNSRSEMNVSTLELGDSALYLCASSIRPGTGGVDEKLFFGSGTQLSVL.

This clone was seen more than once but under ten times. The V gene is TRBV27, the J gene TRBJ2-1; D may be TRBD2 (6 bases). Trimming left V 5 bases short and J 0 bases short, with 17 bases between. This CDR3 spans 17 amino acids. Germline CDR1 reads MNHEY; CDR2 reads SMNVEV (reference sequence). DNA of the CDR3: TGTGCCAGCAGTCCCCGGGAGCGGGCAGGCTCCTACAATGAGCAGTTCTTC. Translated: CASSPRERAGSYNEQFF.

The chain has TRBV9 and TRBJ2-3, with D tentatively TRBD1 (6 bases). Trimming removed 3 bases from V and 2 bases from J, with 10 bases in between. Germline CDR1 is SGDLS and CDR2 is YYNGEE. There are 14 residues in the CDR3. CDR3 loop: CASSAHRVTDTQYF. CDR3 sequence (DNA): TGTGCCAGCAGCGCCCACAGGGTCACAGATACGCAGTATTTT.

The chain uses TRBV7-9 and TRBJ1-4; D is ambiguous. Deletions cut 4 bases from V and 7 bases from J, with 10 bases between. CDR1 and CDR2 from the germline V gene are SEHNR and FQNEAQ (reference sequence). CDR3 length: 13 amino acids. The CDR3 region is CASSSSGLEKLFF. The CDR3 nucleotides are TGTGCCAGCAGCTCTAGCGGGCTTGAAAAACTGTTTTTT.

The V call is TRBV7-2, the J call TRBJ1-4; 10 bases are shared with TRBD1. The CDR3 spans 15 residues. Germline trimming cut 5 bases from V and 7 bases from J; bases unmatched to any gene: 7. Germline CDR1 reads SGHTA; CDR2 reads FQGNSA. Here the CDR3 reads CASSLRQGAGEKLFF. CDR3 DNA sequence: TGTGCCAGCAGCCTAAGACAGGGGGCGGGTGAAAAACTGTTTTTT.

The chain links TRBV7-8 to TRBJ2-3, with D maybe TRBD2 (5 bases). The length of the CDR3 is 12 residues. Germline-derived CDR1 and CDR2 are SGHVS and FQNEAQ. Trimming took 10 bases from V and 2 from J, leaving 10 bases between them. The CDR3 nucleotides read TGTGCCACCCGGGGATACACAGATACGCAGTATTTT. It is translated as CATRGYTDTQYF. The full variable domain, rest sourced from reference TRBV7-8 and TRBJ2-3, is GAGVSQSPRYKVAKRGQDVALRCDPISGHVSLFWYQQALGQGPEFLTYFQNEAQLDKSGLPSDRFFAERPEGSVSTLKIQRTQQEDSAVYLCATRGYTDTQYFGPGTRLTVL.

CDR3 region: CASSYSQGGISTF. The CDR3 DNA is TGTGCCAGCAGTTATTCCCAGGGCGGGATCAGCACCTTC. This chain connects TRBV6-2 or TRBV6-3 to TRBJ1-2; D might be TRBD1 (5 bases). The CDR3 runs to 13 residues. V was cut by 3 bases and J by 13 bases, with 18 bases left in between. The germline V gene encodes CDR1 MNHEY and CDR2 SVGEGT.

The genes are TRBV28 and TRBJ1-2; D is possibly TRBD1 (6 bases). The germline V and J ends were trimmed by 5 bases and 5 bases, with 9 bases remaining between them. Germline CDR1 MDHEN, CDR2 SYDVKM. The CDR3 is 12 amino acids. CDR3 bases: TGTGCCAGCAGTGGGCAGGGGTATGGCTACACCTTC. It is translated as CASSGQGYGYTF.

V and J are TRBV12-5 and TRBJ2-3; maybe TRBD2 (6 bases). V was trimmed by 6 bases and J by 1 base, leaving 11 bases between them. Germline V gene sequence: CDR1 LGHNT, CDR2 FRNRAP. The CDR3 consists of 14 residues. CDR3 protein: CASGRPGGTDTQYF. The CDR3 bases are TGTGCTAGTGGACGCCCGGGGGGCACAGATACGCAGTATTTT.

This clone came up once. The J gene is TRBJ1-2, the V gene TRBV7-8; tentatively, D is TRBD1 (6 bases). The CDR3 length is 15 residues. V was cut by 4 bases and J by 3 bases, with 15 bases left in between. The V gene's germline CDR1 is SGHVS and CDR2 FQNEAQ. CDR3 sequence (DNA): TGTGCCAGCAGCTCAACCTCAGGGGTTGACTATGGCTACACCTTC. Translated: CASSSTSGVDYGYTF.

The chain has TRBV19 and TRBJ1-2; D is uncertain. V shed 8 bases and J shed 6 bases, with 16 bases lying between them. The CDR3 extends over 13 amino acids. Germline CDR1 LNHDA, CDR2 SQIVND (reference sequence). CDR3 DNA sequence: TGTGCCAGTTGTTCCGGGATCGCCGATGGCTACACCTTC. Translating it yields CASCSGIADGYTF.

This clone was recorded once. The J gene is TRBJ1-1, the V gene TRBV30, with D maybe TRBD1 (5 bases). V shed 5 bases and J shed 4 bases, with 14 bases lying between them. There are 13 residues in the CDR3. CDR1 GTSNPN and CDR2 SVGIG come from the germline V gene (reference sequence). The CDR3 nucleotides read TGTGCCTGGTGCGGCGGTGGGGCCACTGAAGCTTTCTTT. It codes for CAWCGGGATEAFF.

V gene TRBV28 combines with J gene TRBJ2-1, with 7 bases fitting TRBD2. This CDR3 is built from 15 residues. After removal of 3 bases from V and 1 base from J, the junction contained 3 bases not matched to a gene. Germline-derived CDR1 and CDR2 are MDHEN and SYDVKM. The CDR3 DNA reads as TGTGCCAGCAGTTTGGGAGGGCCGTCCTACAATGAGCAGTTCTTC. This codes for CASSLGGPSYNEQFF.

The chain is built from TRBV19 and TRBJ2-1; 8 bases are a match to TRBD2. Trimming removed 3 bases from V and 15 bases from J; junction bases left unmatched: 7. Germline V CDR1 and CDR2: LNHDA, SQIVND (reference sequence). This CDR3 spans 12 amino acids. CDR3 sequence (DNA): TGTGCCAGTAGTATGGCGGGAGGCCCCCTGTTCTTC. Protein product: CASSMAGGPLFF.

The genes are TRBV21-1 and TRBJ2-1; the table's D gene call, TRBD2, was not cross checked with the DNA. TRBV21-1 is labeled a pseudogene. The CDR3 loop spans 15 amino acids. The CDR3 region is CASSKESSSYNEQFF. In DNA, the CDR3 is TGTGCCAGCAGCAAAGAGAGTAGCTCCTACAATGAGCAGTTCTTC.

V is TRBV30 and J is TRBJ1-6; D possibly corresponds to TRBD1 (6 bases). Germline-derived CDR1 and CDR2 are GTSNPN and SVGIG (reference sequence). With 3 bases removed from V and 1 base from J, the gap between germline ends came to 19 bases. The CDR3 is 18 amino acids. DNA for the CDR3: TGTGCCTGGAGGAGCCAAACAGGGTTTGGGTCCTATAATTCACCCCTCCACTTT. Protein: CAWRSQTGFGSYNSPLHF.